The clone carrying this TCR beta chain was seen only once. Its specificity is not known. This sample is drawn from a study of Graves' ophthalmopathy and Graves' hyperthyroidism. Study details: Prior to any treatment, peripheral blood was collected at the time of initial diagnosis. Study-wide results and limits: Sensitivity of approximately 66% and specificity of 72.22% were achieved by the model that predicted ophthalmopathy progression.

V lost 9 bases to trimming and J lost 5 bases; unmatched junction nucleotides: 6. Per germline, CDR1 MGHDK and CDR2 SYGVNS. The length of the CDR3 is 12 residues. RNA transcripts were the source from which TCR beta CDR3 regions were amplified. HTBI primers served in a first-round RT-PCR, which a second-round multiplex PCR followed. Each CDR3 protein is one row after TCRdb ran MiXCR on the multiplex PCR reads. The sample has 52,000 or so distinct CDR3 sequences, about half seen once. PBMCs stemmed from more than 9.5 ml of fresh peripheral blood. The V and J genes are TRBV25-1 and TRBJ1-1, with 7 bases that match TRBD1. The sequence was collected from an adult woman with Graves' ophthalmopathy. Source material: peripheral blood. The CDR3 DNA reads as TGTGCCAGTAGTACGACAGGGACTGAAGCTTTCTTT. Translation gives CASSTTGTEAFF.